This T cell receptor beta chain was retrieved from a study of regulatory T cells in long-lasting Graves disease. Study-level points and caveats: Persistent disease preferred TRBV28, TRBJ1-2 and TRBJ2-5; new disease, TRBV20-1 and TRBJ2-1.

This clonotype has a handful of counts. Its target is unknown. Time point of the sample: persistent/refractory GD, antithyroid drugs over 5 years with positive TRAb. Generation of the TCR library employed RNA extracted from PBMCs. TCR beta libraries were built with iRepertoire HTBI primers and Arm-PCR of CDR3 regions. One entry per CDR3 protein results from TCRdb running MiXCR on the multiplex PCR reads. The table records about 290,000 distinct CDR3 sequences, 22% of them present only once. V was clipped by 2 bases and J by 4 bases, with 9 bases between them. CDR3 size: 12 residues. Germline values: CDR1 DFQATT, CDR2 SNEGSKA (reference sequence).

The chain employs TRBV20-1 and TRBJ2-7; D is possibly TRBD2 (6 bases). This clonotype was obtained from a female donor with Graves disease. The sample here was peripheral blood mononuclear cells (PBMCs), taken when the disease was refractory, from a patient treated with antithyroid drugs. CDR3 sequence (DNA): TGCAGTGCTAGAAGTGCGGGATACGAGCAGTACTTC. Translated: CSARSAGYEQYF.